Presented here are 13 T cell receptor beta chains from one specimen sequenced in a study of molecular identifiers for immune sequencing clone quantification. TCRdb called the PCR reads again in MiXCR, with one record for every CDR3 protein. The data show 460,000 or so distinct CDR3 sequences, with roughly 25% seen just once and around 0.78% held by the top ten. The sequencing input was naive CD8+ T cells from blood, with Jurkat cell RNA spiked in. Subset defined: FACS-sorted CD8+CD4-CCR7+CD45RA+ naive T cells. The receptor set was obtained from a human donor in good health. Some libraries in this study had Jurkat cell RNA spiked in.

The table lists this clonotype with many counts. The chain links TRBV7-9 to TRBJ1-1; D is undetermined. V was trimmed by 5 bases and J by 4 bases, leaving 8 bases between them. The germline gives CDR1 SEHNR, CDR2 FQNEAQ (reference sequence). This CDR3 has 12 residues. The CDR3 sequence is CASSHLATEAFF. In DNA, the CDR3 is TGTGCCAGCAGCCATCTGGCCACTGAAGCTTTCTTT.

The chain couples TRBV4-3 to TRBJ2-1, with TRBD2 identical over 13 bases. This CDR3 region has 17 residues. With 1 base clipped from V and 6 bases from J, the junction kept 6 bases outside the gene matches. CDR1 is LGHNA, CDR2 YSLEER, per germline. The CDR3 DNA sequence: TGCGCCAGCAGCCAAGGGACTAGCGGGGGAAGGGCCAATGAGCAGTTCTTC. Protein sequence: CASSQGTSGGRANEQFF.

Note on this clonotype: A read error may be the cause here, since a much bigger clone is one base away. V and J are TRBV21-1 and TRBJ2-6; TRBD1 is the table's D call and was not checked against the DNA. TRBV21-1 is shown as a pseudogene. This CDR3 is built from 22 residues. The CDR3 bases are TGTGCCAGCAGCTCCCAAGATAGGGGGACAGAGACTCAGTATCAAGGGGCCAACGTCCTGACTTTC. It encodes CASSSQDRGTETQYQGANVLTF.

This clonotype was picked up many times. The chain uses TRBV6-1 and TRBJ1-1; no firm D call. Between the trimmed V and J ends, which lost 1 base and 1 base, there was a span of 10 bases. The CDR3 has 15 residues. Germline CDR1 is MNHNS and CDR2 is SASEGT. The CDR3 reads CASSEVFGPNTEAFF. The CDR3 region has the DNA TGTGCCAGCAGTGAAGTTTTCGGACCGAACACTGAAGCTTTCTTT.

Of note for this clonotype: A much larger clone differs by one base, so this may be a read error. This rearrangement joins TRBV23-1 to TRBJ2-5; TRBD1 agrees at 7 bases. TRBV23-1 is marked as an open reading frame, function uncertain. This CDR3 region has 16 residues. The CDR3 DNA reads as TGCGCCAACAGTCTCCCCACAGGGGACCGCCAAGAGACCCAGTACTTC. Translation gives CANSLPTGDRQETQYF.

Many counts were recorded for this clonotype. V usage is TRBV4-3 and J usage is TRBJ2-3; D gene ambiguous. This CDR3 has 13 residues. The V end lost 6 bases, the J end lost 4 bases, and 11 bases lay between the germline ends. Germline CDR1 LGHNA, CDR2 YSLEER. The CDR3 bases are TGCGCCAGCAGTCGAAGTCTTGCAGATACGCAGTATTTT. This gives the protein CASSRSLADTQYF.

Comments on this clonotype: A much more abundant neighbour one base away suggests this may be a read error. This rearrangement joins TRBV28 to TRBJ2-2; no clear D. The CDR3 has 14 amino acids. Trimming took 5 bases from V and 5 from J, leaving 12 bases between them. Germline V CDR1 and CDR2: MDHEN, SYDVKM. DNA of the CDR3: TGTGCCAGCAGTATCCTCCATAGTACCGGGGAGCTGTTTTTT. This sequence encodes CASSILHSTGELFF.

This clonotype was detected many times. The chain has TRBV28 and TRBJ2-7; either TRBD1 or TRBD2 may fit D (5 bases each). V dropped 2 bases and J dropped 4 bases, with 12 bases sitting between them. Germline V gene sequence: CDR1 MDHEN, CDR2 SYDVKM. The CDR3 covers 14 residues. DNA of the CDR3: TGTGCCAGCAGTTTAGAGGGACCCCGGTACGAGCAGTACTTC. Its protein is CASSLEGPRYEQYF.

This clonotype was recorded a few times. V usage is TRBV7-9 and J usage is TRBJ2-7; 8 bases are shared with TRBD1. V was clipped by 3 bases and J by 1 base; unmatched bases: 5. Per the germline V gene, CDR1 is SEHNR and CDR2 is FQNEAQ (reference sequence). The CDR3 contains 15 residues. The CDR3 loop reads CASSLWGTGSYEQYF. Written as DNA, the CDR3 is TGTGCCAGCAGCTTGTGGGGGACAGGATCCTACGAGCAGTACTTC.

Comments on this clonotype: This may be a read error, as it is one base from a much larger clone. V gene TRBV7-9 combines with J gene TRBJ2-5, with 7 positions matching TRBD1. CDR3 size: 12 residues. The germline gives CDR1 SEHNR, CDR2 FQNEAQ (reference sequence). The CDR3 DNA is TGTGCCAGCAGCACAGGGGAAGAGCCCCAGTACTTC. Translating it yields CASSTGEEPQYF.

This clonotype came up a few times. The CDR3 loop reads CASSQVTPNYGYTF. CDR3 coding DNA: TGCGCCAGCAGCCAAGTCACACCCAATTATGGCTACACCTTC. V and J are TRBV4-1 and TRBJ1-2; no clear D gene. Per the germline V gene, CDR1 is MGHRA and CDR2 is YSYEKL. This CDR3 is 14 amino acids long. V gave up 1 base and J gave up 5 bases, with 11 bases separating them.

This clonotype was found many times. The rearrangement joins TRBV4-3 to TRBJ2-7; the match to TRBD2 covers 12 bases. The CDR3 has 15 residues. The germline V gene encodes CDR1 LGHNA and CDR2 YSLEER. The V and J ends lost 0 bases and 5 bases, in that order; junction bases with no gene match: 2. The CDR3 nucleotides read TGCGCCAGCAGCCAAGAGACTAGCGGGGGAAACGAGCAGTACTTC. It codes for CASSQETSGGNEQYF.

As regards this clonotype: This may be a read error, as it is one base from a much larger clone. CDR3 sequence (DNA): TGTGCCAGCAGCTTCGTCCCCGTGGAGCTGTTTTTT. This gives the protein CASSFVPVELFF. This sequence joins TRBV7-9 and TRBJ2-2; D is undetermined. Germline V gives CDR1 SEHNR, CDR2 FQNEAQ (reference sequence). This CDR3 has 12 residues. The V gene lost 3 bases and the J gene lost 10 bases, with 9 bases spanning the gap.